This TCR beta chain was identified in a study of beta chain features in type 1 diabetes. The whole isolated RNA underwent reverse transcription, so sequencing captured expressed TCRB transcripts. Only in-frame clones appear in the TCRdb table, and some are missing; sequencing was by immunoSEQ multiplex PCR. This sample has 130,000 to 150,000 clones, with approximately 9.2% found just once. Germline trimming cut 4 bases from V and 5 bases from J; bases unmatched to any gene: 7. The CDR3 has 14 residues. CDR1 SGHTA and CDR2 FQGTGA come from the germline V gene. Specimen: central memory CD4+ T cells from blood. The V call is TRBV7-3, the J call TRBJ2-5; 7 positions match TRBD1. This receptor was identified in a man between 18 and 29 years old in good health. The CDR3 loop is CASSSRQGSETQYF. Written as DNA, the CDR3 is TGTGCCAGCAGCTCCCGACAGGGTTCGGAGACCCAGTACTTC.